This T cell receptor beta chain was captured in a study of control samples from healthy donors and cancer patients. The protocol was immunoSEQ multiplex PCR, while the TCRdb copy is restricted to in-frame clones and leaves out a portion. The data hold some 150,000 clones, with 85% to 95% observed a single time. CDR1 and CDR2 (germline): LGHDT, YNNKEL (reference sequence). Trimming took 4 bases from V and 9 from J, leaving 18 bases between them. The CDR3 loop spans 15 amino acids. This clone came up once. The origin of this receptor is a man between 45 and 60 years old in good health. Material: blood. The V gene is TRBV3-1 (or the pseudogene TRBV3-2), the J gene TRBJ2-2; D unclear. The CDR3 nucleotides are TGTGCCAGCAGCCTGATGGCATTTAGGACCAGGGAGCTGTTTTTT. Translating it yields CASSLMAFRTRELFF.